The present T cell receptor beta chain was sequenced within a study of cytomegalovirus exposure and HLA in healthy donors. Trimming took off 4 bases at V and 7 bases at J, with 11 bases between the two ends. The germline V gene encodes CDR1 SGHRS and CDR2 YFSETQ. The CDR3 is 12 amino acids. Both 60 Vbeta primers and 13 Jbeta primers went into the PCR. The method was immunoSEQ multiplex PCR; TCRdb's version includes in-frame clones alone and lacks a portion of them. The sample contains approximately 160,000 clones, 70% to 80% of which appear only once. Sequences were obtained from PBMCs. The chain uses TRBV5-1 and TRBJ1-2; no clear D. The origin of this receptor is a young woman in good health and CMV-seropositive. The CDR3 nucleotides read TGCGCCAGCAGCGTCACAGAGGGTGGCTACACCTTC. It codes for CASSVTEGGYTF.